The entry that follows covers one TCR beta chain sequence. Sequencing was performed with immunoSEQ multiplex PCR; in TCRdb, only in-frame clones are kept and a portion is missing. The data contain just under 150,000 clones, about 83% of them singletons. This sample was taken from a study of blood T cell repertoires in COVID-19. The junction had 6 bases not matched to a gene; V was cut back by 5 bases and J by 1 base. The CDR3 runs to 15 residues. CDR1 and CDR2 (germline): SGHTA, FQGNSA. Material: peripheral blood. The gene calls are TRBV7-2 and TRBJ2-7; TRBD1 aligns across 9 bases. This TCR was sampled from a woman aged 45-65 years with active or convalescent COVID-19. CDR3 amino acids: CASSPGTGISYEQYF. The CDR3 DNA is TGTGCCAGCAGCCCGGGGACAGGGATTTCCTACGAGCAGTACTTC.